The rows below give T cell receptor beta chains drawn from one sample of a study of metastatic and nonmetastatic thyroid tumors. TCRdb reprocessed the PCR reads using MiXCR. The repertoire has around 16,000 clones, roughly 34% of them found once; the top ten carry approximately 11%. The sequenced sample was tumor tissue. The receptors here all came from a male donor with papillary thyroid cancer or a benign thyroid nodule (not recorded which). Some clones in this sample may be carry-over from other donors' samples. The CDR3 runs from the conserved cysteine through the conserved F or W.

V gene: TRBV24-1; CDR3 length: 17; J gene: TRBJ2-1; CDR3 protein: CATSDYLGDRGNNDQFF
V gene: TRBV11-1; CDR3 length: 14; J gene: TRBJ2-7; CDR3 protein: CASSLFLAGMEQYF
V gene: TRBV13; CDR3 length: 16; J gene: TRBJ1-5; CDR3 protein: CASSRSRLGGNQPQHF
V gene: TRBV5-5; CDR3 length: 18; J gene: TRBJ2-5; CDR3 protein: CASSFTELEVGRWETQYF
V gene: TRBV6-1; CDR3 length: 17; J gene: TRBJ2-5; CDR3 protein: CASSPPVLASFQETQYF
V gene: TRBV18; CDR3 length: 18; J gene: TRBJ1-2; CDR3 protein: CASSPTVPHTLANYGYTF
V gene: TRBV11-2; CDR3 length: 15; J gene: TRBJ2-7; CDR3 protein: CASSYDGQAAYEQYF
V gene: TRBV9; CDR3 length: 15; J gene: TRBJ2-1; CDR3 protein: CASSVDEGGYNEQFF
V gene: TRBV18; CDR3 length: 13; J gene: TRBJ1-5; CDR3 protein: CASSPGGNQPQHF
V gene: TRBV19; CDR3 length: 15; J gene: TRBJ1-3; CDR3 protein: CASSTTTGTGNTIYF
V gene: TRBV24-1; CDR3 length: 15; J gene: TRBJ2-5; CDR3 protein: CSTSEVDTGKETQYF
V gene: TRBV20-1; CDR3 length: 13; J gene: TRBJ2-7; CDR3 protein: CSARDQLAAEQYF
V gene: TRBV11-3; CDR3 length: 12; J gene: TRBJ1-2; CDR3 protein: CASSLGGDGYTF
V gene: TRBV20-1; CDR3 length: 14; J gene: TRBJ1-1; CDR3 protein: CSANRQPMNTEAFF
V gene: TRBV25-1; CDR3 length: 17; J gene: TRBJ2-3; CDR3 protein: CASSRPRGLATTDTQYF
V gene: TRBV14; CDR3 length: 13; J gene: TRBJ2-7; CDR3 protein: CASSQGRMGEQYF
V gene: TRBV10-1; CDR3 length: 16; J gene: TRBJ2-7; CDR3 protein: CSSRERSGPITYEQYF
V gene: TRBV12-3/TRBV12-4; CDR3 length: 18; J gene: TRBJ2-5; CDR3 protein: CASSLRFGAGASWETQYF
V gene: TRBV6-2/TRBV6-3; CDR3 length: 14; J gene: TRBJ2-5; CDR3 protein: CASSLAGGKETQYF
V gene: TRBV20-1; CDR3 length: 15; J gene: TRBJ2-7; CDR3 protein: CSARRRSGGTYEQYF
V gene: TRBV5-5; CDR3 length: 15; J gene: TRBJ1-2; CDR3 protein: CASSLFGGANYGYTF
V gene: TRBV6-7; CDR3 length: 14; J gene: TRBJ2-4; CDR3 protein: CASRERSAKNIQYF
V gene: TRBV6-1; CDR3 length: 16; J gene: TRBJ2-1; CDR3 protein: CASRTIADSSYNEQFF
V gene: TRBV24-1; CDR3 length: 19; J gene: TRBJ2-5; CDR3 protein: CATSDSTGFGSGAALAQYF
V gene: TRBV7-8; CDR3 length: 13; J gene: TRBJ1-1; CDR3 protein: CASSFGLELEAFF
V gene: TRBV27; CDR3 length: 11; J gene: TRBJ2-7; CDR3 protein: CASRDNYEQYF
V gene: TRBV2; CDR3 length: 14; J gene: TRBJ2-7; CDR3 protein: CASSEGLAPREQYF
V gene: TRBV11-2; CDR3 length: 14; J gene: TRBJ1-6; CDR3 protein: CASSLRQGSSPLHF
V gene: TRBV20-1; CDR3 length: 13; J gene: TRBJ2-5; CDR3 protein: CSARMQVEEAQYF
V gene: TRBV30; CDR3 length: 15; J gene: TRBJ1-4; CDR3 protein: CAWSVLGKLEEKLFF
V gene: TRBV7-9; CDR3 length: 14; J gene: TRBJ1-1; CDR3 protein: CASSLVQGATEAFF
V gene: TRBV7-3; CDR3 length: 16; J gene: TRBJ2-1; CDR3 protein: CASSFTSTHSYIDQFF
V gene: TRBV27; CDR3 length: 13; J gene: TRBJ2-7; CDR3 protein: CASSLSTEYEQYF
V gene: TRBV19; CDR3 length: 15; J gene: TRBJ2-1; CDR3 protein: CASRQTGCSYNEQFF
V gene: TRBV20-1; CDR3 length: 14; J gene: TRBJ1-5; CDR3 protein: CSARDMDSNQPQHF
V gene: TRBV5-1; CDR3 length: 14; J gene: TRBJ2-5; CDR3 protein: CPSSFNNLQETQYF
V gene: TRBV2; CDR3 length: 15; J gene: TRBJ2-5; CDR3 protein: CASSGRAGSGETQYF
V gene: TRBV20-1; CDR3 length: 13; J gene: TRBJ1-5; CDR3 protein: CSARVQALQPQHF
V gene: TRBV6-1; CDR3 length: 14; J gene: TRBJ1-1; CDR3 protein: CASSETTWTTEAFF
V gene: TRBV19; CDR3 length: 15; J gene: TRBJ1-2; CDR3 protein: CASSPRTGADYGYTF
V gene: TRBV10-3; CDR3 length: 16; J gene: TRBJ2-7; CDR3 protein: CATSRPDRAGSYEQYF
V gene: TRBV20-1; CDR3 length: 18; J gene: TRBJ2-7; CDR3 protein: CSATRMRLAVGQGLEQYF
V gene: TRBV6-2/TRBV6-3; CDR3 length: 16; J gene: TRBJ1-1; CDR3 protein: CASSYFSWGINTEALF
V gene: TRBV5-1; CDR3 length: 14; J gene: TRBJ2-2; CDR3 protein: CASSQSWNTGELFF
V gene: TRBV5-1; CDR3 length: 13; J gene: TRBJ2-7; CDR3 protein: CASGLSETYEQYF
V gene: TRBV14; CDR3 length: 17; J gene: TRBJ2-1; CDR3 protein: CASSPSASAGGYNEQFF
V gene: TRBV3-1; CDR3 length: 14; J gene: TRBJ1-5; CDR3 protein: CASSQRTGGQPQHF
V gene: TRBV6-5; CDR3 length: 14; J gene: TRBJ1-1; CDR3 protein: CASSYEAGGTEAFF
V gene: TRBV20-1; CDR3 length: 17; J gene: TRBJ2-2; CDR3 protein: CSARDGPGGLHREELFF
V gene: TRBV5-8; CDR3 length: 16; J gene: TRBJ2-1; CDR3 protein: CASSLYRSSSYNEQFF
V gene: TRBV5-1; CDR3 length: 14; J gene: TRBJ1-1; CDR3 protein: CASSLVGQDTEAFF
V gene: TRBV20-1; CDR3 length: 14; J gene: TRBJ2-7; CDR3 protein: CSARGTGGTYEQYF
V gene: TRBV5-1; CDR3 length: 15; J gene: TRBJ2-7; CDR3 protein: CASSVQGAEGYEPYF
V gene: TRBV6-2/TRBV6-3; CDR3 length: 14; J gene: TRBJ2-5; CDR3 protein: CASSYSQFSETQYF